The following is a T cell receptor (beta chain) sequence with its context. Measured with immunoSEQ multiplex PCR; TCRdb has only the in-frame clones, and not every one. The repertoire includes about 270,000 clones, around nine tenths of them detected once, and around 8.8% sits in the top ten. This record comes from a study of blood T cell repertoires in COVID-19. For the study at large: In each case, the material was cDNA or gDNA derived from T cells, B-cell-depleted T cells, or PBMCs.

CDR1 and CDR2 (germline): SGHTA, FQGNSA. This CDR3 region has 15 residues. The junction had 6 bases not matched to a gene; V was cut back by 4 bases and J by 4 bases. The TCR was taken from a middle-aged man with active or convalescent COVID-19. The sequenced sample was peripheral blood. V is TRBV7-2 and J is TRBJ2-7, with 11 bases aligning to TRBD1. The CDR3 loop reads CASSSPGQGGYEQYF. The CDR3 DNA is TGTGCCAGCAGCTCGCCGGGACAGGGGGGGTACGAGCAGTACTTC.